Sequencing of this T cell receptor beta chain was carried out in a study of blood T cell repertoires in COVID-19. Study overall: Both acute and convalescent COVID-19 samples were obtained from the United States, Italy and Spain. Sources were T cells, B-cell-depleted T cells, or PBMCs; the material itself was cDNA or gDNA.

Under the authors' procedure: Nucleated cell counts were estimated from reference gene primer amplification. Some clones are missing from TCRdb's copy, which holds only in-frame ones; the method was immunoSEQ multiplex PCR. That table gives V, J and clone size, and the DNA gave D and trimming. The data hold around 44,000 clones, with about four fifths observed a single time. The J segment lost 3 bases and the V segment lost 0 bases, leaving 8 bases of the junction unmatched. Germline lookup yields CDR1 SGHRS and CDR2 YFSETQ. The CDR3 totals 17 residues. The genes are TRBV5-1 and TRBJ1-1, with 10 bases matching TRBD1. The source of this sequence is a man aged 40-49 years with active or convalescent COVID-19. The sample taken for sequencing was peripheral blood. CDR3 bases: TGCGCCAGCAGCTTGGATGGGACAGGGGTTTGGTACACTGAAGCTTTCTTT. It codes for CASSLDGTGVWYTEAFF.